This section outlines one T cell receptor (beta chain) sequence together with its context. This record comes from a study of shared clonotypes between healthy human individuals. Per germline, CDR1 LNHDA and CDR2 SQIVND (reference sequence). V trimming: 5 bases; J trimming: 5 bases; junction bases outside the gene matches: 8. This CDR3 is built from 16 residues. Assay: immunoSEQ multiplex PCR; the TCRdb copy retains only in-frame clones and omits some. The repertoire holds around 700,000 clones, with 72% as singletons. The rearrangement links TRBV19 to TRBJ2-1; TRBD2 aligns across 11 bases. This clonotype was obtained from a woman between 25 and 40 years old in good health. The sample taken for sequencing was memory CD4+ T cells sorted from blood. As to subset: CD45RA-negative fraction. The chain's CDR3 is CASSAPGLAEHNEQFF. CDR3 coding DNA: TGTGCCAGTAGTGCCCCGGGACTAGCGGAACACAATGAGCAGTTCTTC.